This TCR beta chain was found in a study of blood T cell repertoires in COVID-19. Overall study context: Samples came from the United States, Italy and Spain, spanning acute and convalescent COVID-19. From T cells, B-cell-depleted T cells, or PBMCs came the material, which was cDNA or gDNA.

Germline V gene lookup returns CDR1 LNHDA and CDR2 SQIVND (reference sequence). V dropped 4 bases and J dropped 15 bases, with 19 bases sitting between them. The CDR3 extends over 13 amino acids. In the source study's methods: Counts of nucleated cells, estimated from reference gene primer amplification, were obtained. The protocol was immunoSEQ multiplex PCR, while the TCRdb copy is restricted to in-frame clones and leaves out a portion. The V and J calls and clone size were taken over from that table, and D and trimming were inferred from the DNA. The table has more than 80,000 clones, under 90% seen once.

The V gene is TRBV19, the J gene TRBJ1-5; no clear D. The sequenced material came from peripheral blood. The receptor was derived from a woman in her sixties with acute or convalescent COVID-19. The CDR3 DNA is TGTGCCAGTAGTACCCGCGGACTCTCGTCGCTGCATTTT. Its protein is CASSTRGLSSLHF.